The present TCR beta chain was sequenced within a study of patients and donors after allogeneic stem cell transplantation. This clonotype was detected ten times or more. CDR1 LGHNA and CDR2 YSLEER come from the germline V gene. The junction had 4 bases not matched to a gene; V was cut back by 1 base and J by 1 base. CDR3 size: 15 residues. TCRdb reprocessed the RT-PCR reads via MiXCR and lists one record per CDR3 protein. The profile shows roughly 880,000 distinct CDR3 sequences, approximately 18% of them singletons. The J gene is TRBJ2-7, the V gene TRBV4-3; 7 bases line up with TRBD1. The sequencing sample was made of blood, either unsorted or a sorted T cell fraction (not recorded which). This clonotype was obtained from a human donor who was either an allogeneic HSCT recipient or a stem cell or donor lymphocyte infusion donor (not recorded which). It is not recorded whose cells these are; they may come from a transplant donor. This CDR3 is CASSQGAGGSYEQYF. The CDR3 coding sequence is TGCGCCAGCAGCCAAGGGGCAGGGGGTTCCTACGAGCAGTACTTC.